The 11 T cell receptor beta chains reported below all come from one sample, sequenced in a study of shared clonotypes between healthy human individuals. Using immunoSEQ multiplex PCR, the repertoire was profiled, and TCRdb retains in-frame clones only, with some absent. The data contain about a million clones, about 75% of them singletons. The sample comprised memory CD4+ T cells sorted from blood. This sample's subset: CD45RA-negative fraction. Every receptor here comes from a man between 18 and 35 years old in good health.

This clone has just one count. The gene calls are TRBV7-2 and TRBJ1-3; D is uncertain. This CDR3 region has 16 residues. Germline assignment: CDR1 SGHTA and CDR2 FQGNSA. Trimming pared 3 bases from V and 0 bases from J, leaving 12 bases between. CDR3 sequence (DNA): TGTGCCAGCAGCTTGTGGGCCTCGAGCTCTGGAAACACCATATATTTT. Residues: CASSLWASSSGNTIYF.

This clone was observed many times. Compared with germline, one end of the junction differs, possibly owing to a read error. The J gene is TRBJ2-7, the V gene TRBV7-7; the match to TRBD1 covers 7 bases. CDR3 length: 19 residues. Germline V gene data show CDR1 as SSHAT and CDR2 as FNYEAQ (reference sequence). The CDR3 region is CASSLEGQRNSFQYYEQYF. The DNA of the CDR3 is TGTGCTAGCAGCTTAGAGGGACAGAGGAACTCCTTCCAATACTACGAGCAGTACTTC.

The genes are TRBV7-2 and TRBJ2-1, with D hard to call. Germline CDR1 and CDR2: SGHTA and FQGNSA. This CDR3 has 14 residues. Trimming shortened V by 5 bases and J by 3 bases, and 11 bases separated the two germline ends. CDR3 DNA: TGTGCCAGCAGCCCCGACCCTCTCTACAATGAGCAGTTCTTC. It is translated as CASSPDPLYNEQFF. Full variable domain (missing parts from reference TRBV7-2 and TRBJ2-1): GAGVSQSPSNKVTEKGKDVELRCDPISGHTALYWYRQSLGQGLEFLIYFQGNSAPDKSGLPSDRFSAERTGGSVSTLTIQRTQQEDSAVYLCASSPDPLYNEQFFGPGTRLTVL.

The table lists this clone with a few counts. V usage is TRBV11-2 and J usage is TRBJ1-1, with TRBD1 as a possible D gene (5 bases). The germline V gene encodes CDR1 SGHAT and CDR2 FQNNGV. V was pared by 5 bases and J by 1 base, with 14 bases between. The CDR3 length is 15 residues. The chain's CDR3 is CASSASGARNTEAFF. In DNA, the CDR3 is TGTGCCAGCAGCGCCTCCGGGGCAAGGAACACTGAAGCTTTCTTT.

DNA for the CDR3: TGTGCCAGTAGTACCATCGACAGATCAAGCAATGAGCAGTTCTTC. As protein: CASSTIDRSSNEQFF. The rearrangement joins TRBV19 to TRBJ2-1; possible D gene TRBD1, 5 bases. The length of the CDR3 is 15 residues. Germline-derived CDR1 and CDR2 are LNHDA and SQIVND (reference sequence). Trimming took off 4 bases at V and 6 bases at J, with 16 bases between the two ends.

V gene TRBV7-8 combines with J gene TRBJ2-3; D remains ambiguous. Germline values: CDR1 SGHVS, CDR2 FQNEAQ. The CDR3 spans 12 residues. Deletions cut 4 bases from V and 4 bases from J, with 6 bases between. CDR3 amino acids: CASSSTADTQYF. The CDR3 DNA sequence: TGTGCCAGCAGCTCTACGGCAGATACGCAGTATTTT.

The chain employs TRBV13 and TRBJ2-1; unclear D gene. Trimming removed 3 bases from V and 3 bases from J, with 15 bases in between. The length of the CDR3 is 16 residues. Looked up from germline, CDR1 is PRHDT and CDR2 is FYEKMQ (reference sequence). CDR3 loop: CASSFLNYPNYNEQFF. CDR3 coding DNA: TGTGCCAGCAGCTTCCTAAACTATCCCAACTACAATGAGCAGTTCTTC.

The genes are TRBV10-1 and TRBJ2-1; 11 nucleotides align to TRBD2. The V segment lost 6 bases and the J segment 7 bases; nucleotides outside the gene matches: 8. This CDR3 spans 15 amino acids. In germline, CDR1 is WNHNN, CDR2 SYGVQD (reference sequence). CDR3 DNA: TGCGCCAGCAGCGACGGGGCTAGCGGGAGGAATGAGCAGTTCTTC. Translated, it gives CASSDGASGRNEQFF.

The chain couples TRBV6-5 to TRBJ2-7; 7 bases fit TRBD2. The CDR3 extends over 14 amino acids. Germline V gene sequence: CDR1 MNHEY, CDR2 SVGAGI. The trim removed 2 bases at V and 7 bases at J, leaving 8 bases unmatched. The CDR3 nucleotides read TGTGCCAGCAGTTACGGGACTACCGTCGGGGAGCAGTACTTC. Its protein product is CASSYGTTVGEQYF.

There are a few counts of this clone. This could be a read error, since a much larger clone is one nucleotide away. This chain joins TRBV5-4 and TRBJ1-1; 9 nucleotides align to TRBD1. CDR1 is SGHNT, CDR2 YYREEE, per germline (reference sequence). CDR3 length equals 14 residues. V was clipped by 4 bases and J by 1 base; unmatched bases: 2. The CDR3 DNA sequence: TGTGCCAGCAGCAGGGGACAGGGGAACACTGAAGCTTTCTTT. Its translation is CASSRGQGNTEAFF.

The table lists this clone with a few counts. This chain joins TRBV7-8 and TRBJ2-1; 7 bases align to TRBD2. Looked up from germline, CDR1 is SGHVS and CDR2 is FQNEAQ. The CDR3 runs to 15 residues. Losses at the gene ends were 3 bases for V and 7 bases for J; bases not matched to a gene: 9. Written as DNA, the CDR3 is TGTGCCAGCAGCTTCTTCGGACTAGGAAGTAATGAGCAGTTCTTC. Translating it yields CASSFFGLGSNEQFF. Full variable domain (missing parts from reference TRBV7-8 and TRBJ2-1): GAGVSQSPRYKVAKRGQDVALRCDPISGHVSLFWYQQALGQGPEFLTYFQNEAQLDKSGLPSDRFFAERPEGSVSTLKIQRTQQEDSAVYLCASSFFGLGSNEQFFGPGTRLTVL.